A selection of T cell receptor beta chains follows, all from one sample in a study of blood T cells in healthy people across ages. TCRdb independently ran MiXCR on the 5' RACE reads; one entry per CDR3 protein. The table includes 1.5 million to 2 million distinct CDR3 sequences, 49% detected once. Sequenced input: blood. Every receptor here comes from a woman aged 35 to 49 in good health. Each CDR3 is given with its conserved first and last residue. The order of the fields is V gene, clone size, D gene, J gene, CDR3 protein, CDR3 DNA. A D gene is named only where the DNA matches it firmly. Clone size is given for some rows only: seen once, a few or many times, or a class if the clone is expanded.

v_call: TRBV29-1; clone_size: few; d_call: NA; j_call: TRBJ1-1; cdr3_aa: CSVEDWQGRGEEGTEAFF; cdr3_nt: TGCAGCGTTGAAGATTGGCAGGGGAGAGGGGAAGAGGGCACTGAAGCTTTCTTT
v_call: TRBV4-3; clone_size: once; d_call: NA; j_call: TRBJ2-5; cdr3_aa: CASSQAPGTSNQETQYF; cdr3_nt: TGCGCCAGCAGCCAAGCCCCCGGGACATCGAACCAAGAGACCCAGTACTTC
v_call: TRBV11-2; clone_size: few; d_call: NA; j_call: TRBJ2-7; cdr3_aa: CASSQQGEQYF; cdr3_nt: TGTGCCAGCAGCCAACAAGGCGAGCAGTACTTC
v_call: TRBV4-1; clone_size: NA; d_call: TRBD1; j_call: TRBJ1-1; cdr3_aa: CASSHPPGQGYTEAFF; cdr3_nt: TGCGCCAGCAGCCACCCACCGGGACAGGGATACACTGAAGCTTTCTTT
v_call: TRBV7-9; clone_size: few; d_call: TRBD2; j_call: TRBJ2-3; cdr3_aa: CASFASGNRTDTQYF; cdr3_nt: TGTGCCAGCTTCGCTAGCGGGAACCGCACAGATACGCAGTATTTT
v_call: TRBV11-2; clone_size: once; d_call: NA; j_call: TRBJ2-5; cdr3_aa: CASSSLLATQYF; cdr3_nt: TGTGCCAGCAGCTCCCTTCTGGCGACCCAGTACTTC
v_call: TRBV7-9; clone_size: few; d_call: TRBD1; j_call: TRBJ1-2; cdr3_aa: CASSLRQGGYTF; cdr3_nt: TGTGCCAGCAGCCTTAGACAGGGTGGCTACACCTTC
v_call: TRBV4-1; clone_size: NA; d_call: TRBD2; j_call: TRBJ2-3; cdr3_aa: CASQTSGSTDTQYF; cdr3_nt: TGCGCCAGCCAGACTAGCGGTAGCACAGATACGCAGTATTTT
v_call: TRBV18; clone_size: NA; d_call: TRBD2; j_call: TRBJ2-1; cdr3_aa: CASSRQTSGVYNEQFF; cdr3_nt: TGTGCCAGCTCACGCCAGACTAGCGGGGTGTACAATGAGCAGTTCTTC
v_call: TRBV4-3; clone_size: NA; d_call: NA; j_call: TRBJ1-1; cdr3_aa: CASSQVRGGITEAFF; cdr3_nt: TGCGCCAGCAGCCAAGTCCGGGGGGGGATCACTGAAGCTTTCTTT
v_call: TRBV20-1; clone_size: NA; d_call: NA; j_call: TRBJ1-2; cdr3_aa: CSARFGAYGYTF; cdr3_nt: TGCAGTGCTAGATTTGGCGCCTATGGCTACACCTTC
v_call: TRBV20-1; clone_size: NA; d_call: TRBD1; j_call: TRBJ2-1; cdr3_aa: CSARDQRQGANGQFF; cdr3_nt: TGCAGTGCTAGAGATCAGAGACAGGGGGCCAATGGGCAGTTCTTC
v_call: TRBV7-2; clone_size: NA; d_call: TRBD1; j_call: TRBJ2-5; cdr3_aa: CVSRETGTGMGETQYF; cdr3_nt: TGTGTCAGCCGAGAAACTGGGACAGGCATGGGAGAGACCCAGTACTTC
v_call: TRBV18; clone_size: NA; d_call: TRBD1; j_call: TRBJ2-5; cdr3_aa: CASSPGPDRGQETQYF; cdr3_nt: TGTGCCAGCTCACCAGGACCGGACAGGGGGCAGGAGACCCAGTACTTC
v_call: TRBV10-3; clone_size: NA; d_call: TRBD2; j_call: TRBJ2-1; cdr3_aa: CAIRGLAETYSEQFF; cdr3_nt: TGTGCCATCAGGGGACTAGCGGAAACCTACAGTGAGCAGTTCTTC
v_call: TRBV15; clone_size: NA; d_call: TRBD1; j_call: TRBJ2-7; cdr3_aa: CATSTVGQTSYNEQYF; cdr3_nt: TGTGCCACCAGCACGGTGGGACAGACCTCCTACAATGAGCAGTACTTC
v_call: TRBV6-2/TRBV6-3; clone_size: NA; d_call: TRBD2; j_call: TRBJ2-1; cdr3_aa: CAGSYGSAGGIYNEQFF; cdr3_nt: TGTGCCGGCAGTTACGGTAGCGCGGGGGGAATCTACAATGAGCAGTTCTTC
v_call: TRBV20-1; clone_size: NA; d_call: NA; j_call: TRBJ2-4; cdr3_aa: CSARTNLGVAKNIQYF; cdr3_nt: TGCAGTGCTAGAACAAACCTCGGGGTAGCCAAAAACATTCAGTACTTC
v_call: TRBV20-1; clone_size: NA; d_call: NA; j_call: TRBJ2-5; cdr3_aa: CSAAGEETQYF; cdr3_nt: TGCAGTGCTGCTGGGGAAGAGACCCAGTACTTC
v_call: TRBV6-5; clone_size: once; d_call: TRBD1; j_call: TRBJ1-6; cdr3_aa: CASTLTGPGNSPLHF; cdr3_nt: TGTGCCAGCACCCTGACAGGGCCGGGGAATTCACCCCTCCACTTT
v_call: TRBV20-1; clone_size: once; d_call: NA; j_call: TRBJ1-2; cdr3_aa: CSARRAAGLYGYTF; cdr3_nt: TGCAGTGCTAGGCGTGCCGCGGGGCTCTATGGCTACACCTTC
v_call: TRBV7-3; clone_size: few; d_call: TRBD2; j_call: TRBJ2-3; cdr3_aa: CASSLIAGGPGTDTQYF; cdr3_nt: TGTGCCAGCAGCTTAATAGCGGGGGGGCCCGGCACAGATACGCAGTATTTT
v_call: TRBV20-1; clone_size: once; d_call: TRBD1; j_call: TRBJ1-6; cdr3_aa: CSGRQGEYSPLHF; cdr3_nt: TGCAGCGGGCGGCAGGGGGAATATTCACCCCTCCACTTT
v_call: TRBV12-3/TRBV12-4; clone_size: few; d_call: NA; j_call: TRBJ2-3; cdr3_aa: CASSFSGETDTQYF; cdr3_nt: TGTGCCAGCAGTTTTAGCGGAGAAACAGATACGCAGTATTTT
v_call: TRBV4-3; clone_size: NA; d_call: NA; j_call: TRBJ2-1; cdr3_aa: CASSQVNSNNEQFF; cdr3_nt: TGCGCCAGCAGCCAAGTGAACTCTAACAATGAGCAGTTCTTC
v_call: TRBV7-9; clone_size: few; d_call: TRBD2; j_call: TRBJ2-7; cdr3_aa: CASGGASGGNYEQYF; cdr3_nt: TGTGCCAGCGGCGGGGCTAGCGGGGGGAACTACGAGCAGTACTTC
v_call: TRBV7-9; clone_size: once; d_call: TRBD2; j_call: TRBJ2-7; cdr3_aa: CASRLTAGGPNEQYF; cdr3_nt: TGTGCCAGCAGGCTGACGGCGGGGGGACCCAATGAGCAGTACTTC
v_call: TRBV20-1; clone_size: NA; d_call: TRBD2; j_call: TRBJ2-3; cdr3_aa: CSARPTPASGGSYTQYF; cdr3_nt: TGCAGTGCTAGACCAACACCAGCTAGCGGGGGTAGTTATACGCAGTATTTT
v_call: TRBV5-5; clone_size: NA; d_call: TRBD1; j_call: TRBJ2-1; cdr3_aa: CASNKPTGTGGVLWEQFF; cdr3_nt: TGTGCCAGCAACAAACCTACAGGGACAGGCGGAGTCCTTTGGGAGCAGTTCTTC
v_call: TRBV3-1; clone_size: NA; d_call: TRBD2; j_call: TRBJ2-3; cdr3_aa: CASSQPMTSGTDTQYF; cdr3_nt: TGTGCCAGCAGCCAACCTATGACTAGCGGGACAGATACGCAGTATTTT
v_call: TRBV20-1; clone_size: once; d_call: TRBD1; j_call: TRBJ2-5; cdr3_aa: CRTGRGTQYF; cdr3_nt: TGCAGGACAGGGAGAGGGACCCAGTACTTC
v_call: TRBV28; clone_size: NA; d_call: NA; j_call: TRBJ1-1; cdr3_aa: CASSLRLEEDTEAFF; cdr3_nt: TGTGCCAGCAGTTTACGTCTAGAGGAGGACACTGAAGCTTTCTTT
v_call: TRBV12-5; clone_size: NA; d_call: NA; j_call: TRBJ2-5; cdr3_aa: CASGLGHRQETQYF; cdr3_nt: TGTGCTAGTGGTTTGGGACACAGACAAGAGACCCAGTACTTC
v_call: TRBV20-1; clone_size: NA; d_call: NA; j_call: TRBJ2-2; cdr3_aa: CSALGYDGELFF; cdr3_nt: TGCAGTGCCCTGGGGTACGATGGGGAGCTGTTTTTT
v_call: TRBV2; clone_size: NA; d_call: NA; j_call: TRBJ1-2; cdr3_aa: CASSADYGTYYTF; cdr3_nt: TGTGCCAGCAGTGCGGATTATGGGACATACTACACCTTC
v_call: TRBV29-1; clone_size: NA; d_call: NA; j_call: TRBJ1-2; cdr3_aa: CSVDHGEGYTF; cdr3_nt: TGCAGCGTTGATCACGGGGAGGGCTACACCTTC